This paragraph reports one T cell receptor beta chain. The sample originates from a study of shared clonotypes between healthy human individuals. The V end was cut by 4 bases, the J end by 5 bases, with 18 bases between. CDR3 length equals 16 residues. Per the germline V gene, CDR1 is MDHEN and CDR2 is SYDVKM. Those who donated, Caucasian adults without exception, all lived in Nashville, Tennessee. CD8 memory fractions consisted of CD45RO+ and CCR7-negative CD45RA+ TemRA cells together. Some clones are missing from TCRdb's copy, which holds only in-frame ones; the method was immunoSEQ multiplex PCR. The sample carries more than 550,000 clones, 80% to 95% recorded once.

Sequencing was carried out using memory CD8+ T cells from PBMCs. Subset reported: CD45RO+ cells pooled with CCR7-negative TemRA cells. The chain couples TRBV28 to TRBJ1-3; the D gene is possibly TRBD1 (5 bases). The clonotype originates from a man between 18 and 35 years old in good health. Some clones in this sample may be carry-over from other donors' samples. This CDR3 reads CASSSRDWGRRNTIYF. The CDR3 DNA sequence: TGTGCCAGCAGTTCCCGGGACTGGGGGAGGAGAAACACCATATATTTT.